This TCR beta chain was sequenced during a study of T cell responses to AZD1222 COVID-19 vaccine. General study results and limits: White British donors predominated, females outnumbered males, and clonal diversity was possibly underestimated. Dominant CD4 TCR responses targeted spike regions 160-218 and 743-854. Recipients of two AZD1222 doses showed rising Spike-specific TCR breadth and depth.

The CDR3 is 15 residues long. J gave up 2 bases and V 8 bases, and 9 bases lay outside the gene matches. CDR1 SGHNT and CDR2 YENEEA come from the germline V gene. Sequencing was performed with immunoSEQ multiplex PCR; in TCRdb, only in-frame clones are kept and a portion is missing. The sample contains 120,000 or so clones, over 80% of which appear only once. This clone was recorded only once. Its antigen remains unknown. Sample: peripheral blood, taken on day 0 of AZD1222 vaccination. The V and J genes are TRBV11-3 and TRBJ2-1, with TRBD1 matching over 7 bases. The source of this sequence is an adult in good health. This CDR3 reads CASGTGTAAYNEQFF. As DNA, the CDR3 is TGTGCCAGCGGCACCGGGACAGCCGCCTACAATGAGCAGTTCTTC.